This is a list of T cell receptor beta chains from one sample in a study of spatial heterogeneity in lung cancer. TCRdb reanalysed the 5' RACE reads using MiXCR and keeps one entry per CDR3 protein. The sample shows about 52,000 distinct CDR3 sequences, under 8% of them seen only once. The material sequenced was PBMCs, taken at follow-up. The receptor source for this set is a female donor with early-stage non-small cell lung cancer. CDR3s include the opening cysteine and the closing phenylalanine or tryptophan. Each record gives: V gene, J gene, D gene, clone size, CDR3 DNA, CDR3 protein. The D gene is left open where the match is weak. A clone size is listed for some rows: how often the clone was seen (once, few, many), or a class if it is expanded.

>TRBV3-1|TRBJ2-1|NA|many
TGTGCCAGCAGCCCCTGGGACTCGCAGGTTGAGCAGTTCTTC
CASSPWDSQVEQFF
>TRBV6-5|TRBJ2-7|NA|many
TGTGCCAGCAGTTACTCTGCGGGCTACGAGCAGTACTTC
CASSYSAGYEQYF
>TRBV28|TRBJ1-5|TRBD1|many
TGTGCCAGCTTTCCGGGACAGGTCACCAATCAGCCCCAGCATTTT
CASFPGQVTNQPQHF
>TRBV5-1|TRBJ2-3|TRBD2|many
TGCGCCAGCAGCACAGGGACTAGCGGGTACACAGATACGCAGTATTTT
CASSTGTSGYTDTQYF
>TRBV4-1|TRBJ2-5|NA|NA
TGCGCCAGCAGCCCCGGTTTGAGCTCTCTGGCGGAGACCCAGTACTTC
CASSPGLSSLAETQYF
>TRBV7-2|TRBJ1-5|NA|many
TGTGCCAGCAGCTTCCTGGCGGTCTATAGCAATCAGCCCCAGCATTTT
CASSFLAVYSNQPQHF
>TRBV10-3|TRBJ1-2|NA|few
TGTGCCATCAGTGAGTCTTTTCAGGGGTATGGCTACACCTTC
CAISESFQGYGYTF
>TRBV7-6|TRBJ2-5|NA|medium-sized
TGTGCCAGCAGCTCAACGCAAGAGACCCAGTACTTC
CASSSTQETQYF
>TRBV5-1|TRBJ2-5|NA|few
TGCGCCAGCAGCTTGGGGACCAGCCGAGAAGAGACCCAGTACTTC
CASSLGTSREETQYF
>TRBV7-9|TRBJ1-1|NA|few
TGTGCCAGCAGCGTTAGTCGGAATCCTTTCTTT
CASSVSRNPFF